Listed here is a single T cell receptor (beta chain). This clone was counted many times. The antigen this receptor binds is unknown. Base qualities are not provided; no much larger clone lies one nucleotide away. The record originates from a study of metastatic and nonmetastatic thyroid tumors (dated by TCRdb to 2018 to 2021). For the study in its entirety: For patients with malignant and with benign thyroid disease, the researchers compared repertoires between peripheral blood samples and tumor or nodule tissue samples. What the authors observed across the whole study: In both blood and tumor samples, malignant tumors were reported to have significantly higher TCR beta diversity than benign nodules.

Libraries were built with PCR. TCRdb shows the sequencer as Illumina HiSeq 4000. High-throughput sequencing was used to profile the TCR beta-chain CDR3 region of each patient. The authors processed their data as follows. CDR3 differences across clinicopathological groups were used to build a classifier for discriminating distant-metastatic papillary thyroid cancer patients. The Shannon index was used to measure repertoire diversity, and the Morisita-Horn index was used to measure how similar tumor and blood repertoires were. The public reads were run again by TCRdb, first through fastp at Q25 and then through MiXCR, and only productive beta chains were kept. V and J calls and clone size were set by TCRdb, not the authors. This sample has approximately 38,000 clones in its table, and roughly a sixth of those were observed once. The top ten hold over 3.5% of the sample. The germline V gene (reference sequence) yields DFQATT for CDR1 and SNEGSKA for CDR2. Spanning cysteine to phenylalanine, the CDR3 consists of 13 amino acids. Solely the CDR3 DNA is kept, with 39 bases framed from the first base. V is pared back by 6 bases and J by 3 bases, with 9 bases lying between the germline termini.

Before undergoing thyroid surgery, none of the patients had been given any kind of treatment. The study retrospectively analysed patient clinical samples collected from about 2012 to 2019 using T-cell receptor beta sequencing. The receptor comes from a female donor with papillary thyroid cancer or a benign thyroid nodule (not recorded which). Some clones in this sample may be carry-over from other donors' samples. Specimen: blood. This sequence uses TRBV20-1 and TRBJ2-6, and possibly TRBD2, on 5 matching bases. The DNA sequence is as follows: TGCAGTGCCGAGAGCGGTGGGGCCAACGTCCTGACTTTC. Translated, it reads CSAESGGANVLTF.